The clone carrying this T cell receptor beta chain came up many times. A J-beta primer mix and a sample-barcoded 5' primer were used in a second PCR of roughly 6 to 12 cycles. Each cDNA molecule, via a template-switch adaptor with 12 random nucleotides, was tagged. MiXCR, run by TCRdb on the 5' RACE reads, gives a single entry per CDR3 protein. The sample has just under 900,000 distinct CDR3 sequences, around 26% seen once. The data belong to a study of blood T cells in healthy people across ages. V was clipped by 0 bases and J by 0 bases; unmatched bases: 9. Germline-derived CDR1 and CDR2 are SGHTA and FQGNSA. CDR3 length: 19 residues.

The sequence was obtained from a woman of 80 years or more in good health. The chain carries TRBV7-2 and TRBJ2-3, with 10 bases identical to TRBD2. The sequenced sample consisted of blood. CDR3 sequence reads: CASSLARILAGYSTDTQYF. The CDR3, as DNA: TGTGCCAGCAGCTTAGCTAGGATACTAGCGGGATACAGCACAGATACGCAGTATTTT.